The clone carrying this T cell receptor beta chain was observed a handful of times. Looked up from germline, CDR1 is MNHNY and CDR2 is SVGAGI (reference sequence). This CDR3 spans 11 amino acids. The V end was cut by 8 bases, the J end by 3 bases, with 7 bases between. The data originate from a study of blood T cells in healthy people across ages. A J-beta primer mix and a sample-barcoded 5' primer were used in a second PCR of roughly 7 to 12 cycles. TCRdb itself ran the 5' RACE reads through MiXCR, one entry per CDR3 protein. The table has about 780,000 distinct CDR3 sequences, approximately 59% seen once.

The clonotype originates from a man aged 30 to 39 in good health. The rearrangement links TRBV6-6 to TRBJ1-1; D unresolved. Sequencing was done on a sample of blood. CDR3 sequence reads: CASVVDTEAFF. As DNA, the CDR3 is TGTGCCAGCGTTGTCGACACTGAAGCTTTCTTT.